Following are 32 T cell receptor beta chains from one sample sequenced in a study of cytotoxic CD8 clonotypes in ibrutinib-treated CLL. Assay used: immunoSEQ multiplex PCR; TCRdb lists only in-frame clones, some missing. Here the sample spans some 200,000 clones, around 72% being singletons. The specimen comprised PBMCs, sampled after 24 months of ibrutinib treatment. These TCRs come from a human donor with chronic lymphocytic leukemia.

This chain's CDR3 is CASSESWADQETQYF. The CDR3 DNA sequence: TGTGCCAGCAGTGAATCTTGGGCGGACCAAGAGACCCAGTACTTC. The V call is TRBV2, the J call TRBJ2-5; D not resolved. Per germline, CDR1 SNHLY and CDR2 FYNNEI. This CDR3 region has 15 residues. The V end was cut by 2 bases, the J end by 0 bases, with 10 bases between.

This clone appeared once. The chain uses TRBV15 and TRBJ1-5; 10 bases are shared with TRBD1. With V trimmed by 5 bases and J by 0 bases, 4 bases remained unmatched. This CDR3 has 16 amino acids. Germline loops: CDR1 LNHNV, CDR2 YYDKDF (reference sequence). The CDR3 region is CATSARTGGSNQPQHF. As DNA, the CDR3 is TGTGCCACCAGCGCCAGGACAGGGGGTAGCAATCAGCCCCAGCATTTT. Using reference TRBV15 and TRBJ1-5 for the parts outside the CDR3, the full variable domain is DAMVIQNPRYQVTQFGKPVTLSCSQTLNHNVMYWYQQKSSQAPKLLFHYYDKDFNNEADTPDNFQSRRPNTSFCFLDIRSPGLGDTAMYLCATSARTGGSNQPQHFGDGTRLSIL.

This chain links TRBV10-3 with TRBJ1-2; the match to TRBD1 covers 7 bases. Losses at the gene ends were 3 bases for V and 2 bases for J; bases not matched to a gene: 0. This CDR3 has 13 amino acids. The V gene's germline CDR1 is ENHRY and CDR2 SYGVKD. The CDR3 coding sequence is TGTGCCATCAGTGAAGGGGGCAACTATGGCTACACCTTC. Translated: CAISEGGNYGYTF.

The chain couples TRBV5-1 to TRBJ2-5; 9 bases are a match to TRBD1. V was pared by 4 bases and J by 5 bases, with 3 bases of the junction left unmatched. This CDR3 is 13 amino acids long. The germline V gene has CDR1 SGHRS and CDR2 YFSETQ. DNA of the CDR3: TGCGCCAGCAGCAGGGACAGGGTTGAGACCCAGTACTTC. The encoded protein is CASSRDRVETQYF.

This clone was detected a few times. V usage is TRBV28 and J usage is TRBJ1-5; no clear D. This CDR3 has 12 residues. V was cut by 3 bases and J by 6 bases, with 6 bases left in between. Germline CDR1 and CDR2: MDHEN and SYDVKM. CDR3 nucleotide sequence: TGTGCCAGCAGTTTTGGGAGTCAGCCCCAGCATTTT. Protein sequence: CASSFGSQPQHF.

The chain employs TRBV5-1 and TRBJ1-1, with TRBD1 as a possible D gene (6 bases). The germline V gene has CDR1 SGHRS and CDR2 YFSETQ. V was trimmed by 4 bases and J by 5 bases, leaving 15 bases between them. The CDR3 extends over 14 amino acids. The CDR3 sequence is CASSNGQIRTEAFF. CDR3 in DNA: TGCGCCAGCAGCAACGGACAGATTAGGACTGAAGCTTTCTTT.

This clone occurred a few times. This chain joins TRBV27 and TRBJ1-1; 8 bases match TRBD1. From germline, CDR1 is MNHEY and CDR2 SMNVEV (reference sequence). The length of the CDR3 is 16 residues. V lost 5 bases and J lost 4; bases outside the gene matches: 12. The CDR3 is CASSRSFQGAGTEAFF. As DNA, the CDR3 is TGTGCCAGCAGTAGATCCTTCCAGGGGGCGGGCACTGAAGCTTTCTTT.

This chain links TRBV15 with TRBJ2-3; TRBD2 aligns across 10 bases. CDR1 is LNHNV, CDR2 YYDKDF, per germline (reference sequence). V lost 5 bases and J lost 2; bases outside the gene matches: 10. This CDR3 region has 17 residues. CDR3 residues: CATSPSWTSGHTDTQYF. CDR3 coding DNA: TGTGCCACCAGCCCCTCTTGGACTAGCGGACACACAGATACGCAGTATTTT.

This chain joins TRBV25-1 and TRBJ2-3; D remains ambiguous. Per germline, CDR1 MGHDK and CDR2 SYGVNS. The CDR3 covers 14 residues. Trimming removed 0 bases at V and 4 bases at J, with 8 bases between. The CDR3 protein is CASSEYGSPDTQYF. CDR3 nucleotides: TGTGCCAGCAGTGAATATGGCAGCCCAGATACGCAGTATTTT.

V is TRBV5-1 and J is TRBJ2-6; D tentatively fits TRBD1 or TRBD2 (5 bases each). Trimming left V 4 bases short and J 0 bases short, with 11 bases between. In germline, CDR1 is SGHRS, CDR2 YFSETQ. This CDR3 region has 16 residues. CDR3 coding DNA: TGCGCCAGCAGCCCGGGGCCTTCCTCTGGGGCCAACGTCCTGACTTTC. Residues: CASSPGPSSGANVLTF.

CDR3 in amino acids: CAIILPGLLSYEQYF. The CDR3 coding sequence is TGTGCCATCATTCTACCGGGACTCCTCTCCTACGAGCAGTACTTC. The V gene is TRBV10-3, the J gene TRBJ2-7; possible D gene TRBD2, 6 bases. The CDR3 loop spans 15 amino acids. Trimming left V 7 bases short and J 0 bases short, with 16 bases between. Germline values: CDR1 ENHRY, CDR2 SYGVKD.

This clone was detected once. The chain combines TRBV5-4 with TRBJ2-4; 7 bases are a match to TRBD2. Germline V gene lookup returns CDR1 SGHNT and CDR2 YYREEE (reference sequence). V trimming: 4 bases; J trimming: 5 bases; junction bases outside the gene matches: 12. This CDR3 spans 16 amino acids. This CDR3 is CASSAIAAREENIQYF. DNA of the CDR3: TGTGCCAGCAGCGCCATCGCAGCCCGGGAGGAAAACATTCAGTACTTC. Looking up the rest from reference TRBV5-4 and TRBJ2-4 gives the full variable domain: ETGVTQSPTHLIKTRGQQVTLRCSSQSGHNTVSWYQQALGQGPQFIFQYYREEENGRGNFPPRFSGLQFPNYSSELNVNALELDDSALYLCASSAIAAREENIQYFGAGTRLSVL.

The chain couples TRBV9 to TRBJ2-1, with D possibly being TRBD2 (5 bases). Looked up from germline, CDR1 is SGDLS and CDR2 is YYNGEE. The CDR3 is 17 amino acids. V lost 0 bases and J 2 bases, leaving 15 bases between the germline ends. CDR3 residues: CASSVANGLPTYNEQFF. The DNA for the CDR3 is TGTGCCAGCAGCGTAGCTAATGGACTTCCTACCTACAATGAGCAGTTCTTC.

V gene TRBV25-1 combines with J gene TRBJ1-5; D may be TRBD1 (6 bases). The V gene's germline CDR1 is MGHDK and CDR2 SYGVNS. With 3 bases removed from V and 9 bases from J, the gap between germline ends came to 18 bases. The CDR3 has 15 residues. The CDR3 bases are TGTGCCAGCAGTGAGGGACGGGGGCTGTGGGGGCCCCAGCATTTT. Its translation is CASSEGRGLWGPQHF.

This clone was counted between two and nine times. The chain recombines TRBV19 with TRBJ2-1; D not certain. From germline, CDR1 is LNHDA and CDR2 SQIVND (reference sequence). V shed 5 bases and J shed 4 bases, with 12 bases lying between them. This CDR3 has 14 amino acids. The CDR3, as DNA: TGTGCCAGTAGTGCCCAAGGACGGTACAATGAGCAGTTCTTC. It specifies CASSAQGRYNEQFF.

The CDR3 bases are TGTGCCAGTAGAGAGGGACAGGCGACCGGGGAGCTGTTTTTT. Its protein product is CASREGQATGELFF. The chain recombines TRBV19 with TRBJ2-2, with 8 bases fitting TRBD1. The V segment lost 6 bases and the J segment 5 bases; nucleotides outside the gene matches: 5. Germline V lookup: CDR1 LNHDA, CDR2 SQIVND (reference sequence). The CDR3 has 14 amino acids.

This chain connects TRBV5-1 to TRBJ1-2; D possibly corresponds to TRBD1 (5 bases). V lost 4 bases and J 8 bases, leaving 15 bases between the germline ends. CDR1 is SGHRS and CDR2 is YFSETQ in the germline V gene. The CDR3 extends over 13 amino acids. CDR3 sequence reads: CASSPDGGLGYTF. Written as DNA, the CDR3 is TGCGCCAGCAGCCCGGACGGGGGTCTCGGCTACACCTTC.

This clone was recorded many times. The rearrangement joins TRBV19 to TRBJ1-2; D not certain. The CDR3 has 14 residues. In germline, CDR1 is LNHDA, CDR2 SQIVND (reference sequence). Trimming removed 3 bases at V and 0 bases at J, with 8 bases between. In nucleotides, the CDR3 is TGTGCCAGTAGTATCCAGAGGACTAACTATGGCTACACCTTC. It encodes CASSIQRTNYGYTF.

This chain uses TRBV7-3 with TRBJ2-2; D gene uncertain. This CDR3 spans 15 amino acids. Per the germline V gene, CDR1 is SGHTA and CDR2 is FQGTGA. V was shortened by 0 bases and J by 7 bases, with 12 bases between the two germline ends. CDR3 sequence: CASSLTFRSGGELFF. The CDR3 nucleotides read TGTGCCAGCAGCTTAACTTTCAGGTCCGGCGGGGAGCTGTTTTTT.

The chain couples TRBV30 to TRBJ1-2, with D perhaps matching TRBD1 (5 bases). This CDR3 has 13 amino acids. CDR1 GTSNPN and CDR2 SVGIG come from the germline V gene (reference sequence). Trimming took 7 bases from V and 8 from J, leaving 20 bases between them. The CDR3 loop is CASTGVYRRGYTF. In DNA, the CDR3 is TGTGCCTCTACAGGCGTCTATAGAAGAGGCTACACCTTC.

The chain links TRBV11-2 to TRBJ2-5; D unclear. Deletions cut 5 bases from V and 4 bases from J, with 8 bases between. This CDR3 is built from 12 residues. CDR1 is SGHAT and CDR2 is FQNNGV in the germline V gene. DNA for the CDR3: TGTGCCAGCAGCAACCGGCGAGAGACCCAGTACTTC. This translates into CASSNRRETQYF.

CDR3 nucleotide sequence: TGTGCCAGCAGTCGAGACATCAACTACGAGCAGTACTTC. Translating gives CASSRDINYEQYF. V usage is TRBV7-7 and J usage is TRBJ2-7; D not certain. The CDR3 is made up of 13 amino acids. Trimming removed 6 bases at V and 3 bases at J, with 12 bases between. Germline CDR1 is SSHAT and CDR2 is FNYEAQ (reference sequence).

This sequence joins TRBV7-9 and TRBJ1-1; maybe TRBD1 (5 bases). CDR1 SEHNR and CDR2 FQNEAQ come from the germline V gene (reference sequence). This CDR3 contains 13 residues. The germline V and J ends were trimmed by 5 bases and 2 bases, with 9 bases remaining between them. CDR3 loop: CASSTTGNTEAFF. The CDR3 DNA reads as TGTGCCAGCAGCACAACAGGAAACACTGAAGCTTTCTTT.

V is TRBV18 and J is TRBJ2-7, with a tentative D call TRBD1 (5 bases). The CDR3 is made up of 15 amino acids. V gave up 2 bases and J gave up 2 bases, with 13 bases separating them. Germline V gene data show CDR1 as KGHSH and CDR2 as LQKENI. DNA of the CDR3: TGTGCCAGCTCACCAGTAAGGCAGGGTCCCTACGAGCAGTACTTC. This encodes CASSPVRQGPYEQYF.

The gene calls are TRBV5-1 and TRBJ2-7, with 16 nucleotides matching TRBD2. The trim removed 3 bases at V and 2 bases at J, leaving 2 bases unmatched. CDR1 and CDR2 from the germline V gene are SGHRS and YFSETQ. The CDR3 totals 16 residues. DNA for the CDR3: TGCGCCAGCAGCTCGGGACTAGCGGGAGGGCCCTACGAGCAGTACTTC. This sequence encodes CASSSGLAGGPYEQYF.

V and J are TRBV5-4 and TRBJ1-5; no definite D call. Germline V gives CDR1 SGHNT, CDR2 YYREEE (reference sequence). V was shortened by 1 base and J by 9 bases, with 11 bases between the two germline ends. CDR3 length: 13 amino acids. CDR3 loop: CASSLRGGGPQHF. The CDR3 region has the DNA TGTGCCAGCAGCTTGCGGGGAGGAGGGCCCCAGCATTTT.

The genes are TRBV4-1 and TRBJ2-7; 11 bases are a match to TRBD1. The CDR3 has 16 amino acids. From germline, CDR1 is MGHRA and CDR2 YSYEKL. V lost 5 bases to trimming and J lost 3 bases; unmatched junction nucleotides: 9. Here the CDR3 reads CASSFRPGQGVYEQYF. The CDR3 DNA reads TGCGCCAGCAGCTTCCGGCCGGGACAGGGGGTCTACGAGCAGTACTTC.

The rearrangement joins TRBV7-8 to TRBJ2-7, with a weak D call TRBD1 (5 bases). The CDR3 has 13 amino acids. Trimming left V 4 bases short and J 7 bases short, with 14 bases between. The germline V gene has CDR1 SGHVS and CDR2 FQNEAQ. CDR3 bases: TGTGCCAGCAGCTCCGGACAAACGCGGGAGCAGTACTTC. Translation: CASSSGQTREQYF.

V and J are TRBV7-9 and TRBJ2-7, with TRBD2 matching 14 bases. J gave up 0 bases and V 3 bases, and 7 bases lay outside the gene matches. The germline V gene encodes CDR1 SEHNR and CDR2 FQNEAQ (reference sequence). This CDR3 region has 18 residues. This chain's CDR3 is CASSLQGLAGELSYEQYF. In nucleotides, the CDR3 is TGTGCCAGCAGCTTGCAGGGACTAGCGGGAGAACTCTCCTACGAGCAGTACTTC.

V gene TRBV19 combines with J gene TRBJ1-5; TRBD1 is a possible D gene (6 bases). The CDR3 totals 15 residues. Deletions cut 3 bases from V and 2 bases from J, with 11 bases between. Germline lookup yields CDR1 LNHDA and CDR2 SQIVND (reference sequence). The CDR3 region is CASSMIKGGNQPQHF. The CDR3 nucleotides are TGTGCCAGTAGTATGATAAAGGGGGGCAATCAGCCCCAGCATTTT.

This chain uses TRBV28 with TRBJ1-3; D not resolved. V was clipped by 1 base and J by 1 base, with 8 bases between them. The CDR3 sequence is 15 residues long. CDR1 MDHEN and CDR2 SYDVKM come from the germline V gene. CDR3 in amino acids: CASSLSGGSGNTIYF. CDR3 in DNA: TGTGCCAGCAGTTTATCGGGCGGATCTGGAAACACCATATATTTT.

This chain uses TRBV11-2 with TRBJ2-3; D ambiguous. The germline gives CDR1 SGHAT, CDR2 FQNNGV. Trimming took off 7 bases at V and 0 bases at J, with 8 bases between the two ends. CDR3 length: 13 amino acids. The CDR3 DNA follows: TGTGCCAGCACATCGAGAAGCACAGATACGCAGTATTTT. Residues: CASTSRSTDTQYF.